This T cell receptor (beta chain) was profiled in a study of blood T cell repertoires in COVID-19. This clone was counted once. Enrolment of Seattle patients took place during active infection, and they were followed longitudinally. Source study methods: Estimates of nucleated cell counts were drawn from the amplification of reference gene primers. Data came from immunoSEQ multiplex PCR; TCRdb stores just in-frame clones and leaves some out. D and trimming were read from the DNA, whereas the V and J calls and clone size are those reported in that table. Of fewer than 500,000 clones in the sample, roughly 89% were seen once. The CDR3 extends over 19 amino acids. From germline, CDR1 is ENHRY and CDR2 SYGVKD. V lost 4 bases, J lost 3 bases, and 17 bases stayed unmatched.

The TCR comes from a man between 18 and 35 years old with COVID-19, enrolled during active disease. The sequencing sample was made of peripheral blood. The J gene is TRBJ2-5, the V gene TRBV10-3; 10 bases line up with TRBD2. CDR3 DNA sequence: TGTGCCATCAGTGCTTCGGGTTCGCCACTAGCGGGGCTGAAAGAGACCCAGTACTTC. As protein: CAISASGSPLAGLKETQYF.